These 25 T cell receptor beta chains share one sample of origin, sequenced in a study of blood T cell repertoires in COVID-19. Assay used: immunoSEQ multiplex PCR; TCRdb lists only in-frame clones, some missing. The sample includes 250,000 to 350,000 clones, roughly 84% seen only once; the top ten take more than 1.4%. The sequenced sample was peripheral blood. The receptors come from a human donor with COVID-19, enrolled during active disease. The donor label of this sample is uncertain.

V is TRBV7-9 and J is TRBJ1-1, with D maybe TRBD1 (5 bases). The V end was cut by 5 bases, the J end by 2 bases, with 24 bases between. There are 18 residues in the CDR3. CDR1 is SEHNR and CDR2 is FQNEAQ in the germline V gene (reference sequence). This chain's CDR3 is CASSPQRRGGRLNTEAFF. DNA of the CDR3: TGTGCCAGCAGCCCCCAAAGGAGGGGCGGGAGACTAAACACTGAAGCTTTCTTT.

This chain joins TRBV12-5 and TRBJ2-7; 11 nucleotides agree with TRBD2. V lost 4 bases to trimming and J lost 1 base; unmatched junction nucleotides: 3. Germline V lookup: CDR1 LGHNT, CDR2 FRNRAP. The CDR3 sequence is 15 residues long. The CDR3 loop reads CASGYIAGGSYEQYF. CDR3 sequence (DNA): TGTGCTAGTGGTTATATAGCGGGAGGGTCCTACGAGCAGTACTTC.

This rearrangement joins TRBV19 to TRBJ2-3; 10 nucleotides match TRBD2. The J segment lost 4 bases and the V segment lost 8 bases, leaving 6 bases of the junction unmatched. Looked up from germline, CDR1 is LNHDA and CDR2 is SQIVND (reference sequence). The CDR3 spans 14 residues. The chain's CDR3 is CASCDLAGADTQYF. The CDR3 coding sequence is TGTGCCAGTTGCGACCTAGCGGGAGCAGATACGCAGTATTTT.

This clone is a singleton in its sample. The chain links TRBV9 to TRBJ2-3; 10 bases line up with TRBD2. After removal of 3 bases from V and 2 bases from J, the junction contained 6 bases not matched to a gene. This CDR3 has 16 amino acids. CDR1 and CDR2 from the germline V gene are SGDLS and YYNGEE. The CDR3 spells CASSAMGTSDTDTQYF. CDR3 in DNA: TGTGCCAGCAGCGCTATGGGGACTAGCGACACAGATACGCAGTATTTT.

The CDR3 spells CASSPRGGHSGANVLTF. The CDR3 DNA reads TGTGCCAGTAGTCCCCGGGGGGGCCACTCTGGGGCCAACGTCCTGACTTTC. The V call is TRBV19, the J call TRBJ2-6; 8 bases map to TRBD2. From germline, CDR1 is LNHDA and CDR2 SQIVND (reference sequence). The CDR3 loop spans 17 amino acids. The V and J ends lost 5 bases and 0 bases, in that order; junction bases with no gene match: 6.

This clone was counted a few times. CDR3 bases: TGCGCCAGCAGCCTCCTTTGGGGGACAGGGGCCTACGAGCAGTACTTC. Its protein is CASSLLWGTGAYEQYF. The chain combines TRBV4-1 with TRBJ2-7, with 10 bases aligning to TRBD1. CDR1 and CDR2 from the germline V gene are MGHRA and YSYEKL. The CDR3 covers 16 residues. Germline trimming cut 4 bases from V and 2 bases from J; bases unmatched to any gene: 8.

The rearrangement uses TRBV10-3 and TRBJ2-1; D unresolved. The CDR3 sequence is 16 residues long. The V end lost 3 bases, the J end lost 12 bases, and 24 bases lay between the germline ends. Germline-derived CDR1 and CDR2 are ENHRY and SYGVKD. The CDR3 sequence: CAISDSHVTELDMQFF. The CDR3 DNA sequence: TGTGCCATCAGTGATTCTCATGTGACGGAACTCGACATGCAGTTCTTC.

The chain is built from TRBV27 and TRBJ2-7; TRBD2 aligns across 10 bases. The CDR3 is made up of 13 amino acids. Germline lookup yields CDR1 MNHEY and CDR2 SMNVEV (reference sequence). V dropped 6 bases and J dropped 5; count of bases not matched to a gene: 4. The CDR3 loop reads CASRDSGRHEQYF. The CDR3 coding sequence is TGTGCCAGCAGAGATAGCGGGAGGCACGAGCAGTACTTC.

The chain combines TRBV28 with TRBJ2-7, with D uncertain. The germline V gene has CDR1 MDHEN and CDR2 SYDVKM. Trimming shortened V by 5 bases and J by 3 bases, and 5 bases separated the two germline ends. This CDR3 comprises 11 residues. The CDR3 spells CASSEYYEQYF. The CDR3 DNA is TGTGCCAGCAGTGAGTACTACGAGCAGTACTTC.

This clone was observed once. CDR3 loop: CASRSTRLAGVTDTQYF. The DNA for the CDR3 is TGTGCCAGTAGAAGCACTCGACTAGCGGGAGTGACAGATACGCAGTATTTT. V is TRBV19 and J is TRBJ2-3; 12 bases match TRBD2. Germline values: CDR1 LNHDA, CDR2 SQIVND (reference sequence). This CDR3 contains 17 residues. The ends lost 6 bases at V and 3 bases at J; junction bases unmatched: 10. Combining the CDR3 with reference TRBV19 and TRBJ2-3 gives the whole variable domain DGGITQSPKYLFRKEGQNVTLSCEQNLNHDAMYWYRQDPGQGLRLIYYSQIVNDFQKGDIAEGYSVSREKKESFPLTVTSAQKNPTAFYLCASRSTRLAGVTDTQYFGPGTRLTVL.

The J gene is TRBJ2-7, the V gene TRBV19; D is undetermined. The CDR3 is 14 amino acids. Between the trimmed V and J ends, which lost 10 bases and 0 bases, there was a span of 16 bases. Germline CDR1 and CDR2: LNHDA and SQIVND (reference sequence). The DNA of the CDR3 is TGTGCCACCTTGGGCTTGAGCCGCTCCTACGAGCAGTACTTC. Translated: CATLGLSRSYEQYF.

The chain joins TRBV28 to TRBJ2-7; D is perhaps TRBD2 (5 bases). The CDR3 is made up of 14 amino acids. With 5 bases removed from V and 4 bases from J, the gap between germline ends came to 15 bases. Germline V lookup: CDR1 MDHEN, CDR2 SYDVKM. This CDR3 reads CASSGSVGGYEQYF. The DNA for the CDR3 is TGTGCCAGCAGTGGGAGCGTAGGAGGTTACGAGCAGTACTTC.

The gene calls are TRBV9 and TRBJ2-5; the D gene is possibly TRBD1 (7 bases). There are 14 residues in the CDR3. The V gene's germline CDR1 is SGDLS and CDR2 YYNGEE. Trimming removed 4 bases at V and 4 bases at J, with 14 bases between. The CDR3 nucleotides read TGTGCCAGCAGCCCCGCGGGACAGCGAGAGACCCAGTACTTC. The encoded protein is CASSPAGQRETQYF.

This clone was detected only once. The rearrangement joins TRBV28 to TRBJ2-7; 8 bases match TRBD1. J gave up 2 bases and V 3 bases, and 6 bases lay outside the gene matches. The CDR3 totals 15 residues. Germline V lookup: CDR1 MDHEN, CDR2 SYDVKM. In DNA, the CDR3 is TGTGCCAGCAGTTTCGGTTGGACAGGGACCTACGAGCAGTACTTC. This encodes CASSFGWTGTYEQYF.

The chain uses TRBV11-3 and TRBJ2-5, with 7 bases matching TRBD1. The V gene's germline CDR1 is SGHNT and CDR2 YENEEA. The CDR3 extends over 13 amino acids. V was clipped by 5 bases and J by 5 bases; unmatched bases: 5. The CDR3 loop reads CASSAGGIETQYF. The CDR3 nucleotides read TGTGCCAGCAGCGCAGGGGGAATCGAGACCCAGTACTTC.

This clone was recorded a few times. The V call is TRBV5-6, the J call TRBJ1-4; D uncertain. V lost 0 bases and J 4 bases, leaving 10 bases between the germline ends. CDR1 is SGHDT and CDR2 is YYEEEE in the germline V gene. The CDR3 is 15 amino acids. The CDR3 coding sequence is TGTGCCAGCAGCTTGGTCGGAGAAATTAATGAAAAACTGTTTTTT. Its protein product is CASSLVGEINEKLFF.

The V gene is TRBV5-8, the J gene TRBJ2-3, with D possibly being TRBD1 (5 bases). Germline V lookup: CDR1 SGHTS, CDR2 YDEGEE. Trimming pared 4 bases from V and 0 bases from J, leaving 9 bases between. CDR3 length: 14 amino acids. CDR3 in DNA: TGTGCCAGCAGCCGGACATTGAGCACAGATACGCAGTATTTT. This sequence encodes CASSRTLSTDTQYF.

V and J are TRBV20-1 and TRBJ1-2; TRBD1 might be the D (6 bases). CDR1 is DFQATT and CDR2 is SNEGSKA in the germline V gene (reference sequence). V was pared by 5 bases and J by 5 bases, with 9 bases between. This CDR3 has 11 residues. DNA for the CDR3: TGCAGTGCTGAAACAGGGTATGGCTACACCTTC. The encoded protein is CSAETGYGYTF.

This chain's CDR3 is CASSRDYTYNEQFF. CDR3 bases: TGTGCCAGCAGCCGGGACTACACCTACAATGAGCAGTTCTTC. This sequence joins TRBV14 and TRBJ2-1; 7 positions agree with TRBD2. V shed 4 bases, J shed 2 bases, and the junction held 2 bases outside the gene matches. CDR1 is SGHDN, CDR2 FVKESK, per germline. CDR3 length equals 14 residues.

The chain is built from TRBV18 and TRBJ2-1; TRBD2 might be the D (6 bases). The CDR3 covers 16 residues. Germline V CDR1 and CDR2: KGHSH, LQKENI. Deletions cut 0 bases from V and 8 bases from J, with 17 bases between. The CDR3 here is CASSPPAGRERYEQFF. The CDR3 region has the DNA TGTGCCAGCTCACCACCGGCGGGACGGGAGAGGTATGAGCAGTTCTTC.

The V gene is TRBV7-2, the J gene TRBJ1-1; D is perhaps TRBD1 (6 bases). The germline V and J ends were trimmed by 5 bases and 4 bases, with 11 bases remaining between them. Germline loops: CDR1 SGHTA, CDR2 FQGNSA. This CDR3 has 13 amino acids. This CDR3 is CASSEQGGTEAFF. The CDR3, as DNA: TGTGCCAGCAGCGAACAGGGTGGCACTGAAGCTTTCTTT.

The chain combines TRBV7-9 with TRBJ2-3; D gene uncertain. The germline V gene has CDR1 SEHNR and CDR2 FQNEAQ (reference sequence). The germline V and J ends were trimmed by 0 bases and 2 bases, with 9 bases remaining between them. The CDR3 consists of 15 residues. This CDR3 is CASSLAGLTTDTQYF. The CDR3 DNA is TGTGCCAGCAGCTTAGCGGGCTTAACCACAGATACGCAGTATTTT.

The chain combines TRBV14 with TRBJ1-5, with D perhaps matching TRBD1 (5 bases). Trimming shortened V by 5 bases and J by 11 bases, and 13 bases separated the two germline ends. CDR3 length: 12 amino acids. Germline lookup yields CDR1 SGHDN and CDR2 FVKESK. The CDR3 DNA reads as TGTGCCAGCAGCGCTCTAGGAGGGGCCCAGCATTTT. This gives the protein CASSALGGAQHF. The variable domain in full, with the rest retrieved from reference TRBV14 and TRBJ1-5, is EAGVTQFPSHSVIEKGQTVTLRCDPISGHDNLYWYRRVMGKEIKFLLHFVKESKQDESGMPNNRFLAERTGGTYSTLKVQPAELEDSGVYFCASSALGGAQHFGDGTRLSIL.

The chain couples TRBV4-3 to TRBJ2-5, with 8 bases aligning to TRBD1. Looked up from germline, CDR1 is LGHNA and CDR2 is YSLEER. The CDR3 has 16 amino acids. Trimming took 1 base from V and 5 from J; bases not matched to a gene: 9. CDR3 DNA: TGCGCCAGCAGCCAAGTGGCCAGGGGGCGAAGGGAGACCCAGTACTTC. This gives the protein CASSQVARGRRETQYF.

V and J are TRBV30 and TRBJ1-2, with D uncertain. V was pared by 0 bases and J by 0 bases, with 8 bases between. Per the germline V gene, CDR1 is GTSNPN and CDR2 is SVGIG (reference sequence). This CDR3 contains 14 residues. This chain's CDR3 is CAWSVLRANYGYTF. The CDR3 DNA sequence: TGTGCCTGGAGTGTGTTGCGGGCTAACTATGGCTACACCTTC.